Listed below are T cell receptor beta chains from one sample, sequenced in a study of vaccination and CD4 T cells after COVID-19. Their target antigens are unknown. One entry per CDR3 protein, called by TCRdb with MiXCR from the PCR reads. Of 15,000 or so distinct CDR3 sequences listed, 60% are singletons. Sequencing used CD4+ T cells from blood, cultured in vitro. The receptor source for this set is a human donor who had recovered from COVID-19. CDR3s include the opening cysteine and the closing phenylalanine or tryptophan. D genes are given only for firm matches. Clone size is not always given. Where it is, it says once, few, many or a class for expanded clones.

DNA,CDR3,J,D,size,V
TGTGCCAGCTCACCGCGCAGGGGCACCGGGGAGCTGTTTTTT,CASSPRRGTGELFF,TRBJ2-2,NA,NA,TRBV18
TGTGCCAGCAGCTTAACTGTCTGGGCTAGCGGGAGCTTGGGGGAGCTGTTTTTT,CASSLTVWASGSLGELFF,TRBJ2-2,TRBD2,few,TRBV7-2
TGCAGTGCTAGAGATAGGGCGTCCGGGGCCTGGGGTCAGCCCCAGCATTTT,CSARDRASGAWGQPQHF,TRBJ1-5,NA,few,TRBV20-1
TGTGCCAGCAGTGCTTACCAGGGGCTCGGCTATGGCTACACCTTC,CASSAYQGLGYGYTF,TRBJ1-2,NA,few,TRBV6-1
TGTGCCAGCAGGGCGCGGGGCGCGGGGCCTCGAGAGACCCAGTACTTC,CASRARGAGPRETQYF,TRBJ2-5,NA,NA,TRBV28
TGTGCCAGTAGGGCGGGTAGTGCCTACAATGAGCAGTTCTTC,CASRAGSAYNEQFF,TRBJ2-1,NA,NA,TRBV19
TGCAGTGCCCCCCCCACAGGGTACGAGCAGTACTTC,CSAPPTGYEQYF,TRBJ2-7,NA,NA,TRBV20-1
TGTGCCAGCAGTTTAGGACAGGGGTCCGGGTACGAGCAGTACTTC,CASSLGQGSGYEQYF,TRBJ2-7,TRBD1,few,TRBV28
TGCAGTGCTAGGTTCACGATTAACAATGAGCAGTTCTTC,CSARFTINNEQFF,TRBJ2-1,NA,NA,TRBV20-1
TGTGCCAGCATTGACCGGGACAGCGGCGCCGAGCAGTACTTC,CASIDRDSGAEQYF,TRBJ2-7,TRBD1,NA,TRBV6-1
TGCGCCAGCAGCTTGAGCCAGGTCGGCTACGAGCAGTACTTC,CASSLSQVGYEQYF,TRBJ2-7,NA,NA,TRBV5-1
TGTGCCACTTCGACCGTCATGAACACTGAAGCTTTCTTT,CATSTVMNTEAFF,TRBJ1-1,NA,NA,TRBV6-1
TGTGCCAGCAGCCCCCGTGGGCATGAGCAGTTCTTC,CASSPRGHEQFF,TRBJ2-1,NA,NA,TRBV9
TGTGCCAGTAGTCCTCTAGCGGGAGAGGGCACAGATACGCAGTATTTT,CASSPLAGEGTDTQYF,TRBJ2-3,TRBD2,few,TRBV19
TGCAGTGCTAGAGATGGGGACAGGGAAATTGGCCAGCCCCAGCATTTT,CSARDGDREIGQPQHF,TRBJ1-5,TRBD1,NA,TRBV20-1
TGTGCCAGCCTTCCTCCATCAACCTACGAGCAGTACTTC,CASLPPSTYEQYF,TRBJ2-7,NA,NA,TRBV6-1
TGTGCCAGCAGCCCAACAGGGGGCTATAGCAATCAGCCCCAGCATTTT,CASSPTGGYSNQPQHF,TRBJ1-5,TRBD1,NA,TRBV6-2/TRBV6-3
TGTGCCAGCAGCCAGAGTAGCTCTGGGGCCAACGTCCTGACTTTC,CASSQSSSGANVLTF,TRBJ2-6,NA,NA,TRBV6-2/TRBV6-3
TGCAGTGCTAGGCGGACCGGGACCAGCACAGATACGCAGTATTTT,CSARRTGTSTDTQYF,TRBJ2-3,NA,NA,TRBV20-1
TGTGCCAGCACTGCGTTTAGCAATCAGCCCCAGCATTTT,CASTAFSNQPQHF,TRBJ1-5,NA,few,TRBV28
TGCAGTGCTAGAGCGGGCGCTAACACTGAAGCTTTCTTT,CSARAGANTEAFF,TRBJ1-1,NA,few,TRBV20-1
TGTGCCAGCAGCCCCCAGGGAAACACCGGGGAGCTGTTTTTT,CASSPQGNTGELFF,TRBJ2-2,NA,NA,TRBV7-3
TGTGCCAGCACAGGGGAGGTTGGTACGCAGTATTTT,CASTGEVGTQYF,TRBJ2-3,NA,NA,TRBV2
TGTGCCATCAGTGAGGGTCAGGGAAAGGCCTACGAGCAGTACTTC,CAISEGQGKAYEQYF,TRBJ2-7,NA,NA,TRBV6-1
TGTGCCAGCAGTTACTCGGTTCTTCCCTATGGCTACACCTTC,CASSYSVLPYGYTF,TRBJ1-2,NA,NA,TRBV6-5
TGCAGTGCTATTCTGGGGGGAGAGACCCAGTACTTC,CSAILGGETQYF,TRBJ2-5,NA,NA,TRBV20-1
TGCAGTGCTAGACTACAGGGGGGGAGCAATCAGCCCCAGCATTTT,CSARLQGGSNQPQHF,TRBJ1-5,TRBD1,few,TRBV20-1
TGTGCCAGCAGAAGGGGACAGGGGACTAACGAGCAGTACTTC,CASRRGQGTNEQYF,TRBJ2-7,TRBD1,NA,TRBV6-1
TGTGCCAGTAGTACTTACAGGGGTGAGACCCAGTACTTC,CASSTYRGETQYF,TRBJ2-5,TRBD1,few,TRBV19
TGTGCCAGCAGTTACTCTGGGGGGAACAATCAGCCCCAGCATTTT,CASSYSGGNNQPQHF,TRBJ1-5,NA,few,TRBV6-2/TRBV6-3
TGTGCCAGCAGTTACTCCGGCGGAACCTACAATGAGCAGTTCTTC,CASSYSGGTYNEQFF,TRBJ2-1,NA,NA,TRBV2
TGTGCCAGTAGCGCGCAGTGGGGACTGAGCCTCTCTGGGGCCAACGTCCTGACTTTC,CASSAQWGLSLSGANVLTF,TRBJ2-6,NA,NA,TRBV19
TGTGCCAGCAGTTTAACCGCTGGGGGAAAAGCTTTCTTT,CASSLTAGGKAFF,TRBJ1-1,NA,NA,TRBV12-3/TRBV12-4
TGTGCCAGCAGCTTGCTCCAACAGGGTCGTCGCAATCAGCCCCAGCATTTT,CASSLLQQGRRNQPQHF,TRBJ1-5,NA,NA,TRBV5-6
TGCAGTGCCCACCGGGAAAAATTCACAGATACGCAGTATTTT,CSAHREKFTDTQYF,TRBJ2-3,NA,NA,TRBV20-1
TGCAGTGCTAGGTCTCTAGTTTTGGAGACCCAGTACTTC,CSARSLVLETQYF,TRBJ2-5,NA,few,TRBV20-1
TGTGCCAGCTTTACAGGGGACAATATTATGAACACTGAAGCTTTCTTT,CASFTGDNIMNTEAFF,TRBJ1-1,TRBD1,NA,TRBV28
TGTGCCAGCAGCGTGGGCGGTGCAAATGGAAACACCATATATTTT,CASSVGGANGNTIYF,TRBJ1-3,NA,NA,TRBV9
TGTGCCAGTAGTATTAAGGAGGTGAACACTGAAGCTTTCTTT,CASSIKEVNTEAFF,TRBJ1-1,NA,NA,TRBV19
TGTGCCAGCAGTCCGGGACAGGGGCCAGGAAGTTCACCCCTCCACTTT,CASSPGQGPGSSPLHF,TRBJ1-6,TRBD1,NA,TRBV6-1
TGCGCCAGCAGCCGTGGATGGGACACTGAAGCTTTCTTT,CASSRGWDTEAFF,TRBJ1-1,NA,NA,TRBV5-1
TGTGCCAGCAGCTTAGGCCGGGACAGGCCGTACGAGCAGTACTTC,CASSLGRDRPYEQYF,TRBJ2-7,TRBD1,NA,TRBV7-2
TGTGCCAGCAGCTCCGTAGGCATGAACACTGAAGCTTTCTTT,CASSSVGMNTEAFF,TRBJ1-1,NA,NA,TRBV7-2
TGTGCCAGCAGTGAAGCGGGGCAGATCACGTATGGCTACACCTTC,CASSEAGQITYGYTF,TRBJ1-2,NA,NA,TRBV6-1
TGTGCCAGCAGTTTAGGTGGTACGCAGTATTTT,CASSLGGTQYF,TRBJ2-3,NA,NA,TRBV12-3/TRBV12-4
NA,CISVSEGRDVGSNQPQHF,TRBJ1-5,NA,NA,TRBV7-5
TGTGCCAGCAGCGCCGCCGGGACATTGGGGCCCCAGCATTTT,CASSAAGTLGPQHF,TRBJ1-5,NA,NA,TRBV11-2